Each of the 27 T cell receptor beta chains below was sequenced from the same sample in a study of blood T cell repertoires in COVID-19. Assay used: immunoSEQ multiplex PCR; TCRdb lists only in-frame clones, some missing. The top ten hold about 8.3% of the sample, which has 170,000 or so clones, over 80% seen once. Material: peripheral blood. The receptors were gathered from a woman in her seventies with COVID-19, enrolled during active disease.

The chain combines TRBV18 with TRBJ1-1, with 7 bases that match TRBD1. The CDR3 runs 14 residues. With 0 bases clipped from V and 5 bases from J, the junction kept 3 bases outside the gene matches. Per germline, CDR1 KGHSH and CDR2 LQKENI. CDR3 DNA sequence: TGTGCCAGCTCACCACCGACAGGGAGGACTGAAGCTTTCTTT. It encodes CASSPPTGRTEAFF.

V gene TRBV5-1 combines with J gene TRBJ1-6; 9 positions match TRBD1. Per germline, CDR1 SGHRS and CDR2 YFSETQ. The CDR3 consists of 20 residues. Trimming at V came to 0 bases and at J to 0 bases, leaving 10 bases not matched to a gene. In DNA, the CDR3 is TGCGCCAGCAGCTTGGGTCCCGGGACAGGGATTAGCTCCTATAATTCACCCCTCCACTTT. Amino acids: CASSLGPGTGISSYNSPLHF.

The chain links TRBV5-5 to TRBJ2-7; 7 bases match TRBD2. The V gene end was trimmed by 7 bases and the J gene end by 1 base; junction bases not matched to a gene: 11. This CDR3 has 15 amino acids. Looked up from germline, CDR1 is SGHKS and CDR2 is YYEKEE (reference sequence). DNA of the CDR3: TGTGCCAGCGGAGAGGGAGGGAGTTTATCCTACGAGCAGTACTTC. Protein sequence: CASGEGGSLSYEQYF.

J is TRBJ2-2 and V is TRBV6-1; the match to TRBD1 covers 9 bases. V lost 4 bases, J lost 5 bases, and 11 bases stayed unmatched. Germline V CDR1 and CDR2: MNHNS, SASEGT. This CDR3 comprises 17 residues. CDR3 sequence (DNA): TGTGCCAGCAGTGCCGCAAGAGGGACAGGGTTGACCGGGGAGCTGTTTTTT. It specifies CASSAARGTGLTGELFF.

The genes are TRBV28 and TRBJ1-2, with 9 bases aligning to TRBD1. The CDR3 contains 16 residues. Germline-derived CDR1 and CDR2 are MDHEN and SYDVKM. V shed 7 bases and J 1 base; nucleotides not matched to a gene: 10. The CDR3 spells CASTSFGQGFNYGYTF. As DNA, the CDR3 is TGTGCCAGCACATCATTCGGACAGGGGTTTAACTATGGCTACACCTTC.

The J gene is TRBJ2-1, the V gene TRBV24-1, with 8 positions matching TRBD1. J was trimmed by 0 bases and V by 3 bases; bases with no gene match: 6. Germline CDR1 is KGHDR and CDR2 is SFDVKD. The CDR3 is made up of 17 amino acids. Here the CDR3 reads CATSDTHRGSSYNEQFF. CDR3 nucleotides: TGTGCCACCAGTGATACACACAGGGGGAGCTCCTACAATGAGCAGTTCTTC.

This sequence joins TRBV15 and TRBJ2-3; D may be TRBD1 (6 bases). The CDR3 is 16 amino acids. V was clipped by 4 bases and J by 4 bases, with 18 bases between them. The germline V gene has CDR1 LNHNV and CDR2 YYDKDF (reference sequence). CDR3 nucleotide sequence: TGTGCCACCAGCAAGTGGGGACAAATAACAGCAGATACGCAGTATTTT. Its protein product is CATSKWGQITADTQYF.

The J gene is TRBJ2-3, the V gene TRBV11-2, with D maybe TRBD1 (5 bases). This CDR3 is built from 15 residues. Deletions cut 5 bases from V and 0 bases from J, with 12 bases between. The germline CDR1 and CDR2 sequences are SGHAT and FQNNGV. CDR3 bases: TGTGCCAGCAGCCCACGACAGCTTAGCACAGATACGCAGTATTTT. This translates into CASSPRQLSTDTQYF.

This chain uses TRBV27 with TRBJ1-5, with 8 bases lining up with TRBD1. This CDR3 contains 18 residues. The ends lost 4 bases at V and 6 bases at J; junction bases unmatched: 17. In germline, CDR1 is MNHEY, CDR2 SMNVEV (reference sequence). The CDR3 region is CASSSRGQGYIQGQPQHF. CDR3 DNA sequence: TGTGCCAGCAGTTCACGAGGACAGGGATATATACAGGGTCAGCCCCAGCATTTT.

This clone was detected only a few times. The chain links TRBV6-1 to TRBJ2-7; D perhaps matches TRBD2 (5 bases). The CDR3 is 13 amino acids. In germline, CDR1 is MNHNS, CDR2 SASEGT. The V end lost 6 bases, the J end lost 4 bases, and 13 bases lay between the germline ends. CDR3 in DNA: TGTGCCAGCAGCCTCGGACTCGTTTACGAGCAGTACTTC. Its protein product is CASSLGLVYEQYF.

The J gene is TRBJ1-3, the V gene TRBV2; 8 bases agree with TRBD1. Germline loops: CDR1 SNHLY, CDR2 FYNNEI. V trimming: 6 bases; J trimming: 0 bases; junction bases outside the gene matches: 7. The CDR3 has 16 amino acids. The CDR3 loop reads CASRGQATPSGNTIYF. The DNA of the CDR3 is TGTGCCAGCAGGGGACAGGCGACCCCCTCTGGAAACACCATATATTTT.

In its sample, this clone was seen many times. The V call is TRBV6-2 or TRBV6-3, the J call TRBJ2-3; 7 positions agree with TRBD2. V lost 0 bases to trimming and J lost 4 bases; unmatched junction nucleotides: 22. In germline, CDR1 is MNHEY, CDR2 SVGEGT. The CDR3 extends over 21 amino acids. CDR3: CASSYSVNKPPIAGAADTQYF. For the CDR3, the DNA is TGTGCCAGCAGTTACTCTGTTAATAAACCCCCTATCGCGGGAGCGGCAGATACGCAGTATTTT.

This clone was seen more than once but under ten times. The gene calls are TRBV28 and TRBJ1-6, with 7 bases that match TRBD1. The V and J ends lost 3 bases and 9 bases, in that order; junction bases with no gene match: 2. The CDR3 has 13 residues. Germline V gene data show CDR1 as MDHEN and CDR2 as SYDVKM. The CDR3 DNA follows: TGTGCCAGCAGTTTCGCAGGGGGTTCACCCCTCCACTTT. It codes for CASSFAGGSPLHF.

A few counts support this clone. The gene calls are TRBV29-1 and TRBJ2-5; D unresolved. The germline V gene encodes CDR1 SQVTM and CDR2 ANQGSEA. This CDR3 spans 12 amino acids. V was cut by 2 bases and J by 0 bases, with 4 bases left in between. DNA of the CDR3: TGCAGCGTTGAAACTTACCAAGAGACCCAGTACTTC. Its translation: CSVETYQETQYF.

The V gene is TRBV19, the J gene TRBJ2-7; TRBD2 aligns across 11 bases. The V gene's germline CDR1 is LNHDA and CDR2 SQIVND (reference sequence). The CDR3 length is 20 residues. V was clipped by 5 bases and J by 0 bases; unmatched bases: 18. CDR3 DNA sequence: TGTGCCAGTAGTCCTAGACGCGGGACTACGACTAGCGGGGCCTCCTACGAGCAGTACTTC. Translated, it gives CASSPRRGTTTSGASYEQYF.

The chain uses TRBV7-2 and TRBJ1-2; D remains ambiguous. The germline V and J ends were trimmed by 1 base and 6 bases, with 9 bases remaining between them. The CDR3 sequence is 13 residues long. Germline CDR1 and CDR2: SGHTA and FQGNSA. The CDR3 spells CASSLGGRDGYTF. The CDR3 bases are TGTGCCAGCAGCTTAGGAGGGAGGGATGGCTACACCTTC.

CDR3 bases: TGTGCCACCAGCAGAGGACTAGCGGGAAACGAGCAGTACTTC. Amino acids: CATSRGLAGNEQYF. This chain uses TRBV15 with TRBJ2-7, with 11 bases matching TRBD2. Germline V lookup: CDR1 LNHNV, CDR2 YYDKDF (reference sequence). Trimming removed 1 base from V and 5 bases from J; junction bases left unmatched: 1. The CDR3 runs to 14 residues.

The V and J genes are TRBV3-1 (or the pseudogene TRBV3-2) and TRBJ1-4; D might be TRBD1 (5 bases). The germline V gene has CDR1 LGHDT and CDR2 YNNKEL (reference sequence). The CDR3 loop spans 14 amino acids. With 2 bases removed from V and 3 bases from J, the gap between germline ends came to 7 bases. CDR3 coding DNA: TGTGCCAGCAGCCAACGGGGGGCTAATGAAAAACTGTTTTTT. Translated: CASSQRGANEKLFF.

In DNA form, the CDR3 reads TGTGCCAGCAGTGATTCGAGACGGGCAACTAATGAAAAACTGTTTTTT. This codes for CASSDSRRATNEKLFF. The chain joins TRBV25-1 to TRBJ1-4, with D unresolved. Germline V gene sequence: CDR1 MGHDK, CDR2 SYGVNS. Trimming cost V 3 bases and J 0 bases, with 11 bases left between them. CDR3 length: 16 amino acids.

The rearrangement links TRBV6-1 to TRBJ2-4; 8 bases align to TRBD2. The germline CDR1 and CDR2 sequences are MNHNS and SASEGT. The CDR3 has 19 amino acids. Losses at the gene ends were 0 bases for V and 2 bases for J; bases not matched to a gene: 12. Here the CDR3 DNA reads TGTGCCAGCAGTGAAGCTCGGGGGGGCGCTATCTGGACCAAAAACATTCAGTACTTC. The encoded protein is CASSEARGGAIWTKNIQYF.

CDR3 sequence reads: CASSFYQGGNYGYTF. The CDR3 bases are TGTGCCAGCAGTTTTTACCAGGGGGGAAACTATGGCTACACCTTC. This chain connects TRBV6-5 to TRBJ1-2, with 7 nucleotides matching TRBD1. From germline, CDR1 is MNHEY and CDR2 SVGAGI. The V and J ends lost 4 bases and 2 bases, in that order; junction bases with no gene match: 7. This CDR3 has 15 residues.

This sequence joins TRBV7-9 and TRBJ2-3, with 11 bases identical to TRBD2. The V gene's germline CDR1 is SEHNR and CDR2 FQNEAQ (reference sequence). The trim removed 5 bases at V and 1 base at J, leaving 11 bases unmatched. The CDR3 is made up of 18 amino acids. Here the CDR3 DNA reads TGTGCCAGCAGCCACCTAGCGGGAGGAGTGATTGGCACAGATACGCAGTATTTT. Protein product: CASSHLAGGVIGTDTQYF.

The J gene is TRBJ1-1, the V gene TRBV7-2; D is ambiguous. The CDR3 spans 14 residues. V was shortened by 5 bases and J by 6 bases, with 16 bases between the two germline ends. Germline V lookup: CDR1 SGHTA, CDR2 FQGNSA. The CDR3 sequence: CASSLREGKAEAFF. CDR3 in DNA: TGTGCCAGCAGCCTCCGGGAGGGTAAGGCTGAAGCTTTCTTT.

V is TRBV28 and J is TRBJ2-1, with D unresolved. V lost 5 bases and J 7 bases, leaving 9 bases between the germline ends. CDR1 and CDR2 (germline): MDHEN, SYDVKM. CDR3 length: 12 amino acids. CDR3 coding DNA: TGTGCCAGCAGTCCTACTCTTAATGAGCAGTTCTTC. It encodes CASSPTLNEQFF. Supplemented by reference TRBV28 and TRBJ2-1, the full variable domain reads DVKVTQSSRYLVKRTGEKVFLECVQDMDHENMFWYRQDPGLGLRLIYFSYDVKMKEKGDIPEGYSVSREKKERFSLILESASTNQTSMYLCASSPTLNEQFFGPGTRLTVL.

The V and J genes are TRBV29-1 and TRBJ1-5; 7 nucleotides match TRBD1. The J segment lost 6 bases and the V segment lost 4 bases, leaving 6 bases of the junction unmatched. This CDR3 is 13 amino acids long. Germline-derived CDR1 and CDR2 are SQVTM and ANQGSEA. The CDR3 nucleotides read TGCAGCGTTGCGGGACAGTTAGGTCAGCCCCAGCATTTT. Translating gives CSVAGQLGQPQHF.

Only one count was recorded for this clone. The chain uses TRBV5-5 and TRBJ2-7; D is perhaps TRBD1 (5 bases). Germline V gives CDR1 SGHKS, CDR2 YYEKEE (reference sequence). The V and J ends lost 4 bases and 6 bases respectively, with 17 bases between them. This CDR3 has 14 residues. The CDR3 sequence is CASSRQNFDREQYF. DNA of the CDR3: TGTGCCAGCAGCCGACAGAATTTCGACCGCGAGCAGTACTTC.

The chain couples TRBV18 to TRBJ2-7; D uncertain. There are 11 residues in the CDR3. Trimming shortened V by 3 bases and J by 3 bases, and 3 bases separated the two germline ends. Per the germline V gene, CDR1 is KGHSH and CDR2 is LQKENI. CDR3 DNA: TGTGCCAGCTCACCCCTCTACGAGCAGTACTTC. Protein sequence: CASSPLYEQYF.